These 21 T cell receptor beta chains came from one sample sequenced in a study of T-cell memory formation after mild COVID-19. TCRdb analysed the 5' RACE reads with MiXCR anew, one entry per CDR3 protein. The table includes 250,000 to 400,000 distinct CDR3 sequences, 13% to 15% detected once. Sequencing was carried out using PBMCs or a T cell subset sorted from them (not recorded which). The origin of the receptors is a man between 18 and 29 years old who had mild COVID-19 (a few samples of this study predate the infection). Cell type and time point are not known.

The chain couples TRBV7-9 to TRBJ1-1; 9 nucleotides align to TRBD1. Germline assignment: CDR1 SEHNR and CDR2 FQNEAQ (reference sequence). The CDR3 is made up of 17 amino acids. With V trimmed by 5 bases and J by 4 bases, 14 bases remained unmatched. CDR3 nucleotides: TGTGCCAGCAGCCCCCGGGGGCCGACAGGGGGATTCACTGAAGCTTTCTTT. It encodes CASSPRGPTGGFTEAFF.

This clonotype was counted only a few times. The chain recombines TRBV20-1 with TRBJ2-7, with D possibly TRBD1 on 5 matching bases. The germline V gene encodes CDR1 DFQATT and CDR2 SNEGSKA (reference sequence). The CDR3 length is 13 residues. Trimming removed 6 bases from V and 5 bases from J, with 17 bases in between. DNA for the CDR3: TGCAGTGCCGCTGGGGCCACCGATAACGAGCAGTACTTC. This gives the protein CSAAGATDNEQYF.

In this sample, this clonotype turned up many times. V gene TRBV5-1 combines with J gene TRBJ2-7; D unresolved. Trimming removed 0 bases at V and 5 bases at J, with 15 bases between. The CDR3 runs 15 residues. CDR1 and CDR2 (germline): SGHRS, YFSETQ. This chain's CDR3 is CASSLGHAPSDEQYV. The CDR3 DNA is TGCGCCAGCAGCTTGGGGCACGCGCCCAGCGACGAGCAGTACGTC.

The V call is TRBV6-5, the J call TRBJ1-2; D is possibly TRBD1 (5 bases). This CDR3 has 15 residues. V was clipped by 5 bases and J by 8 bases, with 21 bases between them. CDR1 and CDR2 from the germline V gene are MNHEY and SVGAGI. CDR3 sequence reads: CASSLSGSGAKGYTF. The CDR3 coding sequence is TGTGCCAGCAGTCTGTCAGGGAGTGGGGCAAAGGGCTACACCTTC.

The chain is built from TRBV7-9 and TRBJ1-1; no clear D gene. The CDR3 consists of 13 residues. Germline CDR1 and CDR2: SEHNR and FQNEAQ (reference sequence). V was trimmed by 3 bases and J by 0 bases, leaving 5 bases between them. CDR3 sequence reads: CASSFRMNTEAFF. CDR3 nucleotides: TGTGCCAGCAGCTTTAGAATGAACACTGAAGCTTTCTTT.

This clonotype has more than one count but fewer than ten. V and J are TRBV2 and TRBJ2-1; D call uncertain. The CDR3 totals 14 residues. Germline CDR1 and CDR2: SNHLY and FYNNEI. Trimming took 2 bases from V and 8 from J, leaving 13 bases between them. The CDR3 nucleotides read TGTGCCAGCAGTGAACAGACCACTAATTATGAGCAGTTCTTC. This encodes CASSEQTTNYEQFF.

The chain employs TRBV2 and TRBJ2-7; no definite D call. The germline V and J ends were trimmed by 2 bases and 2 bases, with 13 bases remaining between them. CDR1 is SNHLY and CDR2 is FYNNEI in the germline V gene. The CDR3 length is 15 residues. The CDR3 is CASSESGSGPYEQYV. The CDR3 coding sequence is TGTGCCAGCAGTGAATCAGGTTCCGGCCCCTACGAGCAGTACGTC.

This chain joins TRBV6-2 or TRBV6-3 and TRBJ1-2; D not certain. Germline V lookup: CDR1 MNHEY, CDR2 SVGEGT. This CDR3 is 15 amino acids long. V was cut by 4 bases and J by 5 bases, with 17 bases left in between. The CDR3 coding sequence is TGTGCCAGCAGTTCGCGTAACCTAGGCGCGTATGGCTACACCTTC. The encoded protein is CASSSRNLGAYGYTF.

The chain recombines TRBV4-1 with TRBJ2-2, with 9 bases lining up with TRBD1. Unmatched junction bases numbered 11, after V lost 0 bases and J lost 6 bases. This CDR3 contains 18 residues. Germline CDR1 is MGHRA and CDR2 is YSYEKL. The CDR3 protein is CASSQDETGGAWAGELFF. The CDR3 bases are TGCGCCAGCAGCCAAGATGAAACAGGGGGCGCTTGGGCCGGGGAGCTGTTTTTT.

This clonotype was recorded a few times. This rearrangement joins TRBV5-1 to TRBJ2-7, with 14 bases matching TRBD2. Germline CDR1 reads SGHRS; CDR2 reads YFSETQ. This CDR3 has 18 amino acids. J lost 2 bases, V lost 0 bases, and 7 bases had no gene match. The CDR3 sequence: CASSLAGTSGGRAYEQYF. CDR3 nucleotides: TGCGCCAGCAGCTTGGCCGGGACTAGCGGGGGCCGGGCCTACGAGCAGTACTTC.

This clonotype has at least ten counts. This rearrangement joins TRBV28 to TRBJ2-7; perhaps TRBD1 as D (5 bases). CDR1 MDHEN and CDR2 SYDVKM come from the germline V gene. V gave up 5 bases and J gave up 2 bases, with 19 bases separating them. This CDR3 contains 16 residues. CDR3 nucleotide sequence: TGTGCCAGCAGTCCCTACCCCCAGGGTAACCCCTACGAGCAGTACGTC. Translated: CASSPYPQGNPYEQYV.

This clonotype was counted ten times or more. CDR3 sequence: CASSQERAGGIDTQYF. Here the CDR3 DNA reads TGCGCCAGCAGCCAAGAAAGGGCAGGGGGGATAGATACGCAGTATTTT. The rearrangement links TRBV4-1 to TRBJ2-3; tentative D call: TRBD1 (7 bases). The V end was cut by 0 bases, the J end by 5 bases, with 15 bases between. This CDR3 comprises 16 residues. Germline V gives CDR1 MGHRA, CDR2 YSYEKL.

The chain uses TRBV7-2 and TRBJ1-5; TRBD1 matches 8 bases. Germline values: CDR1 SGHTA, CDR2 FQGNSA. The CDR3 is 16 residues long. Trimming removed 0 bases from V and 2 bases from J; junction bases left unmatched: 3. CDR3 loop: CASSLALDRGNQPQHF. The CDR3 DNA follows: TGTGCCAGCAGCTTAGCCTTGGACAGGGGCAATCAGCCCCAGCATTTT.

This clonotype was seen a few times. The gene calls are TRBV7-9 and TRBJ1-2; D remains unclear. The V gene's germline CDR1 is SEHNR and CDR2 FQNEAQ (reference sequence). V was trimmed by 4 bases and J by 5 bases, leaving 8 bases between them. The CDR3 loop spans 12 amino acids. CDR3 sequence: CASSSDQYGYTF. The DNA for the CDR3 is TGTGCCAGCAGCTCCGACCAGTATGGCTACACCTTC. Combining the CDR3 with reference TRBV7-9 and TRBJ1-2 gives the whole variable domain DTGVSQNPRHKITKRGQNVTFRCDPISEHNRLYWYRQTLGQGPEFLTYFQNEAQLEKSRLLSDRFSAERPKGSFSTLEIQRTEQGDSAMYLCASSSDQYGYTFGSGTRLTVV.

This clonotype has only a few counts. CDR3 sequence: CASSHHRSLAGGFVGADTQYF. The CDR3 nucleotides read TGTGCCAGCAGCCACCACCGATCCCTAGCGGGGGGGTTCGTCGGCGCAGATACGCAGTATTTT. This rearrangement joins TRBV4-2 to TRBJ2-3; 12 bases map to TRBD2. V shed 3 bases and J 4 bases; nucleotides not matched to a gene: 20. The CDR3 sequence is 21 residues long. From germline, CDR1 is LGHNA and CDR2 YNFKEQ.

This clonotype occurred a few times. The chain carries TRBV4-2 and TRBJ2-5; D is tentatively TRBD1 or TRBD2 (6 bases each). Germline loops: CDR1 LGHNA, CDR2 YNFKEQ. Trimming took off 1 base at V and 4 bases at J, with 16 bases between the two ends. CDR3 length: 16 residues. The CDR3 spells CASSQVMAEGGETQYF. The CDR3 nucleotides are TGTGCCAGCAGCCAAGTCATGGCGGAGGGGGGAGAGACCCAGTACTTC.

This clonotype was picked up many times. In nucleotides, the CDR3 is TGTGCCAGCAGTTTCTCCGACCGCGAGCAGTACGTC. This translates into CASSFSDREQYV. The V and J genes are TRBV6-1 and TRBJ2-7; D gene unclear. The germline V and J ends were trimmed by 5 bases and 6 bases, with 11 bases remaining between them. CDR3 size: 12 residues. Germline V gene lookup returns CDR1 MNHNS and CDR2 SASEGT.

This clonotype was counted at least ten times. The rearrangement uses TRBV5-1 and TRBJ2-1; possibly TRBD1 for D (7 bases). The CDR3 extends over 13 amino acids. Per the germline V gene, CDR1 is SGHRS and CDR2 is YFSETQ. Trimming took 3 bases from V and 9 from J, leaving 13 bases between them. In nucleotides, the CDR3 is TGCGCCAGCAGCTCGACAGGGCGGGGTGAGCAGTTCTTC. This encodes CASSSTGRGEQFF.

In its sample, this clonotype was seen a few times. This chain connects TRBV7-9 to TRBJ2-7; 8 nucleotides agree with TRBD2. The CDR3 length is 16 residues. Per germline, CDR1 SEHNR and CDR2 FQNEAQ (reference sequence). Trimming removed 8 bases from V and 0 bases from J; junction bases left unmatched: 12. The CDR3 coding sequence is TGTGCCAGCGCCATTCCCTCCGGGAGGGCCTCCTACGAGCAGTACTTC. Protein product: CASAIPSGRASYEQYF.

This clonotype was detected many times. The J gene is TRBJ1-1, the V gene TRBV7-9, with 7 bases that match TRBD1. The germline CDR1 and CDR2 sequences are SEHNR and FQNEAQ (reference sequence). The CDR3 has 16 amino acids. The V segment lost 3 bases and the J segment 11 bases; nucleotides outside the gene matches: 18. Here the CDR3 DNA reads TGTGCCAGCAGCTTTCTATTTCCCACAGGGGTCTTGCTTGCTTTCTTT. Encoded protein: CASSFLFPTGVLLAFF.

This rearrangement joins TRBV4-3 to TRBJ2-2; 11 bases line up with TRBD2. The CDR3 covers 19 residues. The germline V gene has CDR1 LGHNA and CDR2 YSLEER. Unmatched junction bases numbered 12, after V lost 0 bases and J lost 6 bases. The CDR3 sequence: CASSQDTFSGGARSGELFF. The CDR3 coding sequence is TGCGCCAGCAGCCAAGATACTTTTAGCGGGGGGGCACGTTCCGGGGAGCTGTTTTTT.